The source of this T cell receptor beta chain is a study of OX40 agonist ivuxolimab in advanced cancers. Describing the broader study: Ivuxolimab was an agonistic, fully human IgG2 monoclonal antibody directed against OX40 (CD134), a costimulatory receptor. The dose-escalation cohort was over 70% male with a mean age of roughly 60 years, ranging from roughly 20 to 80. Peripheral TCRbeta sequencing was intended to test whether TCR sequence diversity was altered and clonal T-cell expansion was caused by ivuxolimab. Prior anti-PD-1, anti-PD-L1 or anti-CTLA-4 therapy was permitted, and checkpoint inhibitors had been received by more than 35% of dose-escalation patients. The paper describes the monotherapy dose-escalation part (N of about 50 patients) of the phase I trial of ivuxolimab. Three dose-escalation patients achieved partial responses, one with hepatocellular carcinoma and two with cutaneous melanoma. Of the approximately 54 dose-escalation patients, hepatocellular carcinoma was present in some 19, melanoma in approximately 15, renal cell carcinoma in 9 and head and neck cancer in 9. Intravenous ivuxolimab was administered to patients every 2 weeks at six dose levels: 0.01, 0.1, 0.3, 1.5, 3 and 10 mg/kg.

On the study overall, not on this receptor specifically: Low levels of normalized T-cell clonal expansion were also seen in some patients who did not respond. Partial responders in the 0.1-3.0 mg/kg groups had among the lowest normalized peripheral clonal expansion, especially among CD8+ T cells. At doses from 0.1 to 3.0 mg/kg, clonal expansion was seen in both CD4+ and CD8+ blood T cells between baseline and week 6. After ivuxolimab, CD8+ T cells had more expanded clones than CD4+ T cells on average. The antigen specificity of the clonally expanded peripheral T cells was not determined.

The trial excluded patients who had a history of autoimmune disease or who were on systemic immunosuppression. Peripheral blood for TCR sequencing was collected from all dose cohorts at baseline, on cycle 4 day 1, and on cycle 7 day 1. The samples were drawn from a first-in-human, open-label, multicenter phase I dose-escalation trial of ivuxolimab. The trial enrolled adults with locally advanced or metastatic head and neck squamous cell, hepatocellular, melanoma or renal cell carcinoma. Before TCR sequencing, CD4+ T cells and CD8+ T cells were sorted from peripheral blood as separate populations. CDR1 and CDR2 are drawn from the germline V gene: MDHEN, SYDVKM. The CDR3 has 16 amino acids, counting the end cysteine and phenylalanine. Of all the DNA, just the CDR3 is kept, 48 bases in frame from base 1. Trimming takes 4 bases off V and 5 bases off J; junction bases not matched to a gene: 10. Genomic DNA was isolated from the sorted cells so that the TCRbeta CDR3 region could be sequenced. The immunoSEQ Assay was used for sequencing of TCRbeta CDR3 regions. Entries here come from immuneACCESS through TCRdb and include only in-frame sequences with V and J called. Some clones fail to appear in such tables; in the studies checked, an unresolved V gene covers under half of the shortfall, and the cause of the remainder is unknown. The sample data list 65,000 to 95,000 clones, and about 90% of these were observed just once. Clones ranked in the top ten supply roughly 6.9% of the sample.

This clone came up once. Its antigen is not yet known. Base qualities are not at hand, and no much larger clone is one base apart. The chain couples TRBV28 to TRBJ2-3; a stretch of 9 junction bases matches TRBD1. Source: CD4+ or CD8+ T cells sorted from blood, taken in a trial of the OX40 agonist ivuxolimab. The TCR comes from an adult with an advanced solid tumor such as melanoma, head and neck, liver or kidney cancer. The sequenced DNA is TGTGCCAGCAGTTCGGTACCGGGACAGGGAGGAGATACGCAGTATTTT. It is translated as CASSSVPGQGGDTQYF.